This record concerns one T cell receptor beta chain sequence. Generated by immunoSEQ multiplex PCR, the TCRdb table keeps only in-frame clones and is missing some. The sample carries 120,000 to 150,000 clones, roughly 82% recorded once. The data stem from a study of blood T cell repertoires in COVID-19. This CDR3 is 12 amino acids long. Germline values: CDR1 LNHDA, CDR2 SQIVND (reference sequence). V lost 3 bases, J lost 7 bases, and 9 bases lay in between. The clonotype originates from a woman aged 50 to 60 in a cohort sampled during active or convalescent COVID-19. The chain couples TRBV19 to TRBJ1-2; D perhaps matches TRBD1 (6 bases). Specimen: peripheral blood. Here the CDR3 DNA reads TGTGCCAGTAGTATGACAGGCGGTGGCTACACCTTC. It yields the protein CASSMTGGGYTF.